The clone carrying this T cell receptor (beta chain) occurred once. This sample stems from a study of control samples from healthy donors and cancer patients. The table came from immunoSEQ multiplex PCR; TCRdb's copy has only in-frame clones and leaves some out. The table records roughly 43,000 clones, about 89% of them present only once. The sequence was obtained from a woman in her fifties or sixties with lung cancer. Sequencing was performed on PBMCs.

The CDR3 loop is CATSDAGFTDTQYF. The CDR3 nucleotides are TGTGCCACCAGTGACGCAGGGTTCACAGATACGCAGTATTTT. The rearrangement uses TRBV24-1 and TRBJ2-3, with D perhaps TRBD1 (5 bases). Trimming shortened V by 4 bases and J by 2 bases, and 9 bases separated the two germline ends. There are 14 residues in the CDR3. CDR1 is KGHDR, CDR2 SFDVKD, per germline.